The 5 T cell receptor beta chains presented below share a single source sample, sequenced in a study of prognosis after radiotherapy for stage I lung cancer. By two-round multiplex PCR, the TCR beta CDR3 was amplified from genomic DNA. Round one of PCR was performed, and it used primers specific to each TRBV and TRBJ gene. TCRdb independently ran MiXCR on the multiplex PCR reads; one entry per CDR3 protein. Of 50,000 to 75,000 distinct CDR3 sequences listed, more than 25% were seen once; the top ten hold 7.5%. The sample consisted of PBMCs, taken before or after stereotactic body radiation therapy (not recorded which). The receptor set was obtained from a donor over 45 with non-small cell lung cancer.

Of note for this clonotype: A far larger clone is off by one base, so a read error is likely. The CDR3 region has the DNA TGTGCCAGTAGTTCCCAGTGGGGGGGGGCCGAGCAGTTCTTC. This sequence encodes CASSSQWGGAEQFF. The V and J genes are TRBV19 and TRBJ2-1; D is possibly TRBD2 (7 bases). This CDR3 has 14 residues. V lost 5 bases, J lost 10 bases, and 18 bases lay in between. CDR1 is LNHDA, CDR2 SQIVND, per germline (reference sequence). The whole variable domain, remainder taken from reference TRBV19 and TRBJ2-1, is DGGITQSPKYLFRKEGQNVTLSCEQNLNHDAMYWYRQDPGQGLRLIYYSQIVNDFQKGDIAEGYSVSREKKESFPLTVTSAQKNPTAFYLCASSSQWGGAEQFFGPGTRLTVL.

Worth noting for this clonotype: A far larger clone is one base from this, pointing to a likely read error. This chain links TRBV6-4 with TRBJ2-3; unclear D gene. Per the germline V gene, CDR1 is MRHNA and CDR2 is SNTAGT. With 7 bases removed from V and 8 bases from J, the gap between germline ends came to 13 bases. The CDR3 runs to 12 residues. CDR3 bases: TGTGCCAGCACCAGGAGTCGCGTTACGCAGTATTTT. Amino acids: CASTRSRVTQYF.

In DNA form, the CDR3 reads TGTGCCAGCAGCCCTCAACCGGGACAGGGTAATTCACACCCCCACTTT. Amino acid sequence: CASSPQPGQGNSHPHF. This chain joins TRBV6-1 and TRBJ1-6; TRBD1 agrees at 9 bases. The V gene end was trimmed by 6 bases and the J gene end by 18 bases; junction bases not matched to a gene: 21. The germline V gene encodes CDR1 MNHNS and CDR2 SASEGT. CDR3 length equals 16 residues.

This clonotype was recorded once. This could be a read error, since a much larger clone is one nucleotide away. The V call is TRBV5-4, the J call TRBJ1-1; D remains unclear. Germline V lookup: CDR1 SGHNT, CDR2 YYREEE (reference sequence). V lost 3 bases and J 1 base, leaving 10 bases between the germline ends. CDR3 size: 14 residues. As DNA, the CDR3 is TGTGCCAGCAGCTCGATTGCGGGGAACACTGAAGCTTTCTTT. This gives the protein CASSSIAGNTEAFF.

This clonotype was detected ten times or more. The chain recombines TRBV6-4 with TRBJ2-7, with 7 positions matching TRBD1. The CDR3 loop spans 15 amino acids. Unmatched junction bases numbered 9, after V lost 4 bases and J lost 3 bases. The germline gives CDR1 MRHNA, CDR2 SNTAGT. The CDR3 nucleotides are TGTGCCAGCAGTGCTCCCGAGGGGGCCCGCTACGAGCAGTACTTC. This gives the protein CASSAPEGARYEQYF.